The 20 T cell receptor beta chains in this list originate from one sample, sequenced in a study of blood T cell repertoires in COVID-19. Clones were read by immunoSEQ multiplex PCR, and TCRdb kept only the in-frame ones, dropping some. This sample has some 130,000 clones, with 70% to 85% found just once. The sequencing sample was made of peripheral blood. All receptors derive from a man between 60 and 70 years old who had recovered from COVID-19.

The rearrangement links TRBV28 to TRBJ2-5; TRBD1 aligns across 9 bases. Germline CDR1 and CDR2: MDHEN and SYDVKM. J lost 5 bases, V lost 5 bases, and 6 bases had no gene match. The CDR3 totals 14 residues. The CDR3 spells CASSPTGGLETQYF. The CDR3 nucleotides read TGTGCCAGCAGTCCGACAGGGGGTTTGGAGACCCAGTACTTC.

The chain is built from TRBV5-1 and TRBJ2-3; 10 bases match TRBD1. The V segment lost 4 bases and the J segment 4 bases; nucleotides outside the gene matches: 6. Germline CDR1 is SGHRS and CDR2 is YFSETQ. This CDR3 has 15 amino acids. CDR3 bases: TGCGCCAGCAGCCCCGAGGGACAGGGGCCAGATACGCAGTATTTT. Encoded protein: CASSPEGQGPDTQYF.

The V call is TRBV5-5, the J call TRBJ2-7; unclear D gene. Trimming shortened V by 4 bases and J by 2 bases, and 13 bases separated the two germline ends. The germline CDR1 and CDR2 sequences are SGHKS and YYEKEE (reference sequence). CDR3 length equals 14 residues. CDR3 sequence reads: CASSRSDGAYEQYF. The CDR3 DNA reads TGTGCCAGCAGCCGCTCTGACGGAGCCTACGAGCAGTACTTC.

The gene calls are TRBV5-4 and TRBJ2-2, with no clear D. Deletions cut 4 bases from V and 6 bases from J, with 10 bases between. There are 13 residues in the CDR3. Per the germline V gene, CDR1 is SGHNT and CDR2 is YYREEE (reference sequence). CDR3 amino acids: CASSPTWAGELFF. The CDR3 coding sequence is TGTGCCAGCAGCCCGACTTGGGCCGGGGAGCTGTTTTTT.

The genes are TRBV9 and TRBJ2-3; D might be TRBD1 (6 bases). This CDR3 is 14 amino acids long. CDR1 SGDLS and CDR2 YYNGEE come from the germline V gene. Deletions cut 4 bases from V and 6 bases from J, with 15 bases between. CDR3 bases: TGTGCCAGCAGCCCGGGGACACGTTCGGATACGCAGTATTTT. Its translation is CASSPGTRSDTQYF.

V is TRBV7-9 and J is TRBJ1-4; 8 bases are a match to TRBD1. The J segment lost 6 bases and the V segment lost 4 bases, leaving 4 bases of the junction unmatched. Germline V gene lookup returns CDR1 SEHNR and CDR2 FQNEAQ (reference sequence). CDR3 length: 14 amino acids. CDR3: CASSSLGQDEKLFF. The CDR3 coding sequence is TGTGCCAGCAGCTCCCTGGGACAGGATGAAAAACTGTTTTTT.

The table lists this clone with many counts. The chain uses TRBV27 and TRBJ1-6; 8 nucleotides agree with TRBD1. V lost 4 bases and J lost 1; bases outside the gene matches: 3. Germline V gives CDR1 MNHEY, CDR2 SMNVEV (reference sequence). CDR3 size: 16 residues. The CDR3 sequence: CASSWTGRSYNSPLHF. The CDR3 region has the DNA TGTGCCAGCAGTTGGACAGGGAGATCCTATAATTCACCCCTCCACTTT.

This clone was counted ten times or more. This sequence joins TRBV5-1 and TRBJ2-2; maybe TRBD2 (5 bases). The V end lost 2 bases, the J end lost 4 bases, and 9 bases lay between the germline ends. The CDR3 loop spans 14 amino acids. Germline V gene data show CDR1 as SGHRS and CDR2 as YFSETQ. The CDR3 nucleotides read TGCGCCAGCAGCTTAACGGGGTTCACCGGGGAGCTGTTTTTT. This gives the protein CASSLTGFTGELFF.

This clone has only one observation. The chain recombines TRBV4-2 with TRBJ2-5; 11 bases line up with TRBD2. The V gene's germline CDR1 is LGHNA and CDR2 YNFKEQ. The length of the CDR3 is 17 residues. V was pared by 0 bases and J by 5 bases, with 8 bases of the junction left unmatched. The CDR3 here is CASSQDIIAGGRETQYF. The CDR3, as DNA: TGTGCCAGCAGCCAAGATATTATAGCGGGGGGGAGGGAGACCCAGTACTTC.

The CDR3 region has the DNA TGTGCCAGCAGCTTACCGGGACTAGAAGAGGAGCAGTACTTC. Translated: CASSLPGLEEEQYF. The chain uses TRBV7-8 and TRBJ2-7, with 8 nucleotides matching TRBD2. V was clipped by 2 bases and J by 7 bases; unmatched bases: 7. CDR1 SGHVS and CDR2 FQNEAQ come from the germline V gene. This CDR3 region has 14 residues.

This clone was detected only once. The V and J genes are TRBV7-2 and TRBJ2-5; D is possibly TRBD2 (5 bases). Between the trimmed V and J ends, which lost 2 bases and 5 bases, there was a span of 15 bases. Germline loops: CDR1 SGHTA, CDR2 FQGNSA. The CDR3 is 15 amino acids. The CDR3 sequence is CASSLSGRSGETQYF. In DNA form, the CDR3 reads TGTGCCAGCAGCTTATCCGGCAGGTCGGGGGAGACCCAGTACTTC.

The V gene is TRBV7-2, the J gene TRBJ1-5, with TRBD1 matching 7 bases. CDR3 length: 15 residues. CDR1 is SGHTA, CDR2 FQGNSA, per germline. Trimming removed 1 base from V and 0 bases from J; junction bases left unmatched: 0. The CDR3, as DNA: TGTGCCAGCAGCTTAGGGACAGGTAGCAATCAGCCCCAGCATTTT. The encoded protein is CASSLGTGSNQPQHF.

The chain combines TRBV30 with TRBJ2-2; 11 bases fit TRBD2. J lost 2 bases, V lost 1 base, and 6 bases had no gene match. CDR1 and CDR2 from the germline V gene are GTSNPN and SVGIG (reference sequence). CDR3 length equals 17 residues. CDR3 sequence (DNA): TGTGCCTGGAGTGGGACCGGGACTAGCGGTAACACCGGGGAGCTGTTTTTT. This codes for CAWSGTGTSGNTGELFF.

The table lists this clone with a few counts. The rearrangement links TRBV2 to TRBJ1-6, with 7 bases fitting TRBD1. The CDR3 has 14 amino acids. Germline V gene data show CDR1 as SNHLY and CDR2 as FYNNEI. V shed 6 bases, J shed 10 bases, and the junction held 9 bases outside the gene matches. CDR3 nucleotides: TGTGCCAGCAGGGAGACAGGGAGTGAGTCACCCCTCCACTTT. Its translation is CASRETGSESPLHF.

V is TRBV19 and J is TRBJ2-2, with D possibly TRBD1 on 6 matching bases. V was pared by 4 bases and J by 4 bases, with 19 bases between. This CDR3 is 17 amino acids long. Per germline, CDR1 LNHDA and CDR2 SQIVND (reference sequence). As DNA, the CDR3 is TGTGCCAGTAGTACCGAAATCAGGGGACCGGTCACCGGGGAGCTGTTTTTT. Encoded protein: CASSTEIRGPVTGELFF.

In its sample, this clone was seen once. This chain connects TRBV30 to TRBJ2-6; 9 positions match TRBD1. J lost 4 bases, V lost 4 bases, and 5 bases had no gene match. CDR1 and CDR2 from the germline V gene are GTSNPN and SVGIG (reference sequence). The CDR3 sequence is 15 residues long. The CDR3 loop reads CAWKQGASGANVLTF. The CDR3, as DNA: TGTGCCTGGAAACAGGGGGCATCCGGGGCCAACGTCCTGACTTTC.

This clone was observed a handful of times. The chain uses TRBV19 and TRBJ1-5, with 8 bases fitting TRBD1. The length of the CDR3 is 14 residues. Unmatched junction bases numbered 6, after V lost 9 bases and J lost 2 bases. Looked up from germline, CDR1 is LNHDA and CDR2 is SQIVND (reference sequence). CDR3 bases: TGTGCCAGCACCGACAGGGGCGGCAATCAGCCCCAGCATTTT. Its protein is CASTDRGGNQPQHF.

This chain uses TRBV7-6 with TRBJ1-5, with TRBD1 identical over 7 bases. The CDR3 loop spans 17 amino acids. The V and J ends lost 1 base and 0 bases, in that order; junction bases with no gene match: 6. Germline V lookup: CDR1 SGHVS, CDR2 FNYEAQ. CDR3 sequence: CASSLGVGTVSNQPQHF. The DNA for the CDR3 is TGTGCCAGCAGCTTAGGAGTGGGGACAGTTAGCAATCAGCCCCAGCATTTT.

This rearrangement joins TRBV5-4 to TRBJ1-6, with 8 bases identical to TRBD1. The CDR3 sequence is 14 residues long. Per the germline V gene, CDR1 is SGHNT and CDR2 is YYREEE (reference sequence). J gave up 7 bases and V 4 bases, and 4 bases lay outside the gene matches. CDR3 protein: CASSLGQGNSPLHF. CDR3 DNA sequence: TGTGCCAGCAGCCTCGGACAGGGAAATTCACCCCTCCACTTT.

The J gene is TRBJ1-2, the V gene TRBV4-3; a possible D gene is TRBD1 (5 bases). The V gene lost 0 bases and the J gene lost 4 bases, with 15 bases spanning the gap. Germline loops: CDR1 LGHNA, CDR2 YSLEER. The CDR3 is 16 amino acids. The CDR3 protein is CASSQDGVGGPYGYTF. In nucleotides, the CDR3 is TGCGCCAGCAGCCAAGATGGAGTCGGGGGACCCTATGGCTACACCTTC.